The rows below give T cell receptor beta chains drawn from one sample of a study of T cell responses to AZD1222 COVID-19 vaccine. Method: immunoSEQ multiplex PCR; TCRdb's copy keeps in-frame clones and lacks some. The sample records around 88,000 clones, approximately 87% being singletons. Specimen: peripheral blood, collected on day 0 of AZD1222 vaccination. The receptors were gathered from an adult in good health. Both conserved end residues are part of each CDR3. D genes are given only for firm matches. The size field is filled for only some rows; it gives once, few, many or a size class.

clone_size,v_call,j_call,d_call,cdr3_aa,cdr3_nt
.,TRBV6-5,TRBJ1-2,TRBD1,CASSSPGGPNYGYTF,TGTGCCAGCAGTTCCCCAGGGGGGCCTAACTATGGCTACACCTTC
.,TRBV24-1,TRBJ2-2,TRBD2,CATSDVGLGTGELFF,TGTGCCACCAGTGATGTGGGACTAGGCACCGGGGAGCTGTTTTTT
.,TRBV5-1,TRBJ1-1,.,CASSLAAGMNTEAFF,TGCGCCAGCAGCTTGGCCGCGGGGATGAACACTGAAGCTTTCTTT
.,TRBV10-3,TRBJ1-1,.,CATNSMGTEAFF,TGTGCCACGAATTCGATGGGCACTGAAGCTTTCTTT
.,TRBV7-9,TRBJ1-1,TRBD1,CASSQTGQGFTEAFF,TGTGCCAGCAGCCAAACGGGACAGGGCTTCACTGAAGCTTTCTTT
.,TRBV27,TRBJ2-2,TRBD1,CASSRPGQVNTGELFF,TGTGCCAGCAGTCGGCCGGGACAGGTGAACACCGGGGAGCTGTTTTTT
few,TRBV27,TRBJ1-1,TRBD1,CASSRTTGGGEAFF,TGTGCCAGCAGTCGAACCACAGGGGGCGGTGAAGCTTTCTTT
.,TRBV29-1,TRBJ1-2,TRBD1,CSTSPGTGEYGYTF,TGCAGCACCTCTCCCGGGACAGGGGAATATGGCTACACCTTC
.,TRBV5-1,TRBJ2-1,.,CASSLQYNEQFF,TGCGCCAGCAGCTTACAATACAATGAGCAGTTCTTC
.,TRBV11-2,TRBJ1-1,.,CASSLMQATEAFF,TGTGCCAGCAGCTTAATGCAGGCCACTGAAGCTTTCTTT
.,TRBV20-1,TRBJ2-7,TRBD2,CSASGPLAGVYEQYF,TGCAGTGCTAGTGGCCCGCTAGCGGGGGTCTACGAGCAGTACTTC
.,TRBV5-6,TRBJ1-3,.,CASSLGDRNTIYF,TGTGCCAGCAGCTTGGGGGACAGAAACACCATATATTTT
.,TRBV2,TRBJ1-1,TRBD1,CASRGQGRSTEAFF,TGTGCCAGCAGGGGACAGGGGAGGTCCACTGAAGCTTTCTTT
.,TRBV27,TRBJ2-2,.,CASSLSFDRRVNTGELFF,TGTGCCAGCAGTTTATCCTTCGACAGGCGTGTGAACACCGGGGAGCTGTTTTTT
.,TRBV9,TRBJ1-6,.,CASSVVAEGALSPLHF,TGTGCCAGCAGCGTTGTGGCCGAAGGGGCGCTCTCACCCCTCCACTTT
.,TRBV7-8,TRBJ1-1,TRBD1,CASSKRQGATTEAFF,TGTGCCAGCAGCAAGAGACAGGGGGCAACCACTGAAGCTTTCTTT
.,TRBV25-1,TRBJ1-1,TRBD1,CASSEWDRGRKVPEAFF,TGTGCCAGCAGTGAGTGGGACAGGGGGCGGAAGGTGCCTGAAGCTTTCTTT
.,TRBV7-9,TRBJ1-1,TRBD1,CASRRRDRLNTEAFF,TGTGCCAGCAGAAGACGGGACAGACTGAACACTGAAGCTTTCTTT
.,TRBV3-1/TRBV3-2,TRBJ1-5,.,CASSQGQGSQPQHF,TGTGCCAGCAGCCAGGGGCAGGGGTCTCAGCCCCAGCATTTT
.,TRBV12-3/TRBV12-4,TRBJ1-5,.,CASSVSNNQPQHF,TGTGCCAGCAGTGTGAGCAACAATCAGCCCCAGCATTTT
.,TRBV5-1,TRBJ2-7,TRBD1,CASSPGQGRYEQYF,TGCGCCAGCAGCCCGGGACAGGGGCGCTACGAGCAGTACTTC
.,TRBV28,TRBJ1-1,.,CASSLSLGFTEAFF,TGTGCCAGCAGTTTATCTCTTGGTTTCACTGAAGCTTTCTTT
.,TRBV19,TRBJ1-1,TRBD1,CASSRDRGRDTEAFF,TGTGCCAGTAGTAGGGACAGGGGAAGAGACACTGAAGCTTTCTTT
.,TRBV12-3/TRBV12-4,TRBJ1-1,.,CASSLQGTEAFF,TGTGCCAGCAGTCTACAGGGCACTGAAGCTTTCTTT
.,TRBV7-9,TRBJ1-2,.,CAGRPGEAGYTF,TGTGCCGGACGTCCGGGGGAGGCTGGCTACACCTTC
.,TRBV5-1,TRBJ2-7,TRBD1,CASRAGTGPYEQYF,TGCGCCAGCAGGGCCGGGACAGGGCCTTACGAGCAGTACTTC
.,TRBV19,TRBJ1-1,.,CASSIRVRGNTEAFF,TGTGCCAGTAGTATTAGGGTAAGAGGCAACACTGAAGCTTTCTTT